The T cell receptor beta chain under discussion was sequenced for a study of blood T cell repertoires in COVID-19. The germline V and J ends were trimmed by 3 bases and 0 bases, with 16 bases remaining between them. This CDR3 spans 17 amino acids. Per the germline V gene, CDR1 is SGDLS and CDR2 is YYNGEE. The method was immunoSEQ multiplex PCR; TCRdb's version includes in-frame clones alone and lacks a portion of them. The data show under 100,000 clones, around 78% seen once. The chain is built from TRBV9 and TRBJ2-1; D is unresolved. The material sequenced was peripheral blood. This sequence originates from a man aged 55 to 70 with COVID-19, enrolled during active disease. In DNA, the CDR3 is TGTGCCAGCAGCGCCTCTGGAGAGCGCAACTCCTACAATGAGCAGTTCTTC. It yields the protein CASSASGERNSYNEQFF.